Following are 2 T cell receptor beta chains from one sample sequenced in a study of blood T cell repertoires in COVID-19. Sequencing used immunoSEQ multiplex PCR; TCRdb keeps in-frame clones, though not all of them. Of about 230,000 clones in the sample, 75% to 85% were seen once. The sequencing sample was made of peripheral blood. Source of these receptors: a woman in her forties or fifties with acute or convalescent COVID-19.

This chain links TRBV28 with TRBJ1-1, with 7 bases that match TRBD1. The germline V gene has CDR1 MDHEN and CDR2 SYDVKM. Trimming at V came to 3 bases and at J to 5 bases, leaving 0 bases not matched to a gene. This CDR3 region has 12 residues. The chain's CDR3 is CASSLGQTEAFF. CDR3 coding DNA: TGTGCCAGCAGTTTGGGACAGACTGAAGCTTTCTTT. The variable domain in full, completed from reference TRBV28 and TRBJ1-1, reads DVKVTQSSRYLVKRTGEKVFLECVQDMDHENMFWYRQDPGLGLRLIYFSYDVKMKEKGDIPEGYSVSREKKERFSLILESASTNQTSMYLCASSLGQTEAFFGQGTRLTVV.

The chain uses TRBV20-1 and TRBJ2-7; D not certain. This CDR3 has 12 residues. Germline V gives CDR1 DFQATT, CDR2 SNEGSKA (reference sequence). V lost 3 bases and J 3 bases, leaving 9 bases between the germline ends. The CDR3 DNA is TGCAGTGCTAGTTCGCAGGACTACGAGCAGTACTTC. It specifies CSASSQDYEQYF.